This T cell receptor beta chain was recorded in a study of breast tumors, draining lymph nodes, adjacent tissues. The lymph nodes were axillary draining lymph nodes from breast cancer patients. TCRdb itself ran the multiplex PCR reads through MiXCR, one entry per CDR3 protein. The repertoire holds approximately 130,000 distinct CDR3 sequences, with approximately 22% as singletons. The length of the CDR3 is 17 residues. In germline, CDR1 is LNHDA, CDR2 SQIVND (reference sequence). Trimming took off 7 bases at V and 1 base at J, with 19 bases between the two ends. The sample holds a few counts of this clonotype.

This receptor was taken from a female donor with breast cancer. Some clones in this sample may be carry-over from other donors' samples. The chain uses TRBV19 and TRBJ2-2; D is unclear. Sample: axillary lymph node tissue. CDR3 loop: CASTKLDHRMNTGELFF. The CDR3 DNA sequence: TGTGCCAGTACCAAATTAGACCACAGAATGAACACCGGGGAGCTGTTTTTT.